A selection of T cell receptor beta chains follows, all from one sample in a study of beta chain features in type 1 diabetes. Sequenced by immunoSEQ multiplex PCR; TCRdb stores in-frame clones only, minus some. The data contain a few hundred thousand clones, about 13% of them singletons. Source material: naive CD4+ T cells from blood. The receptors come from a woman in her late teens or twenties with type 1 diabetes. Both conserved end residues are part of each CDR3. D genes are given only for firm matches. The size field is filled for only some rows; it gives once, few, many or a size class.

D gene: -; V gene: TRBV4-1; clone size: -; J gene: TRBJ1-5; CDR3 DNA: TGCGCCAGCAGCCAAGGCCCTCAGCGGAGGGATACTCAGCCCCAGCATTTT; CDR3 protein: CASSQGPQRRDTQPQHF
D gene: -; V gene: TRBV7-2; clone size: few; J gene: TRBJ1-2; CDR3 DNA: TGTGCCAGCAGCCCTAGGACACCCGCTAACTATGGCTACACCTTC; CDR3 protein: CASSPRTPANYGYTF
D gene: -; V gene: TRBV7-2; clone size: few; J gene: TRBJ1-1; CDR3 DNA: TGTGCCAGCAGCTTGAGGGTCCCAGGGGAAGACACTGAAGCTTTCTTT; CDR3 protein: CASSLRVPGEDTEAFF
D gene: -; V gene: TRBV30; clone size: few; J gene: TRBJ2-2; CDR3 DNA: TGTGCCTGGAGTAGGAGAACGAACACCGGGGAGCTGTTTTTT; CDR3 protein: CAWSRRTNTGELFF
D gene: -; V gene: TRBV27; clone size: few; J gene: TRBJ1-1; CDR3 DNA: TGTGCCAGCAGGACAGGCCCAATGAACACTGAAGCTTTCTTT; CDR3 protein: CASRTGPMNTEAFF
D gene: TRBD1; V gene: TRBV7-2; clone size: -; J gene: TRBJ2-7; CDR3 DNA: TGTGCCAGCAGCCCCCGACAGGGACGGGACGAGCAGTACTTC; CDR3 protein: CASSPRQGRDEQYF
D gene: -; V gene: TRBV7-9; clone size: -; J gene: TRBJ2-5; CDR3 DNA: TGTGCCAGCAGCTCGGTAGAGACCCAGTACTTC; CDR3 protein: CASSSVETQYF
D gene: TRBD1; V gene: TRBV5-1; clone size: -; J gene: TRBJ2-7; CDR3 DNA: TGCGCCAGCAGCTTAGGGACAGGGGCCGAGCAGTACTTC; CDR3 protein: CASSLGTGAEQYF
D gene: TRBD1; V gene: TRBV2; clone size: few; J gene: TRBJ2-3; CDR3 DNA: TGTGCCAGTGGCCGTGGACAGGGGCTAGATACGCAGTATTTT; CDR3 protein: CASGRGQGLDTQYF
D gene: -; V gene: TRBV6-6; clone size: few; J gene: TRBJ1-1; CDR3 DNA: TGTGCCAGCATACGCTCTGGGGCAGTTGTGAACACTGAAGCTTTCTTT; CDR3 protein: CASIRSGAVVNTEAFF
D gene: TRBD2; V gene: TRBV5-1; clone size: few; J gene: TRBJ2-1; CDR3 DNA: TGCGCCAGCACCGGACTAGCGGGATCCTACAATGAGCAGTTCTTC; CDR3 protein: CASTGLAGSYNEQFF
D gene: -; V gene: TRBV11-3; clone size: few; J gene: TRBJ1-1; CDR3 DNA: TGTGCCAGCAGCTTAGCTAGGGGACAACCTGAAGCTTTCTTT; CDR3 protein: CASSLARGQPEAFF
D gene: -; V gene: TRBV13; clone size: -; J gene: TRBJ2-7; CDR3 DNA: TGTGCCAGCAGGAAAACAGGGAAATCCTACGAGCAGTACTTC; CDR3 protein: CASRKTGKSYEQYF
D gene: -; V gene: TRBV27; clone size: -; J gene: TRBJ2-7; CDR3 DNA: TGTGCCAGCAGTTTCGGCATAGAGGGTTCTCGGGAGCAGTACTTC; CDR3 protein: CASSFGIEGSREQYF
D gene: TRBD1; V gene: TRBV5-1; clone size: few; J gene: TRBJ2-3; CDR3 DNA: TGCGCCAGCAGCTTAGGACAGGGAGATACGCAGTATTTT; CDR3 protein: CASSLGQGDTQYF
D gene: TRBD1; V gene: TRBV9; clone size: few; J gene: TRBJ2-5; CDR3 DNA: TGTGCCAGCAATCCTCATGGGACAGGGGGAGAGACCCAGTACTTC; CDR3 protein: CASNPHGTGGETQYF
D gene: TRBD1; V gene: TRBV7-9; clone size: few; J gene: TRBJ1-5; CDR3 DNA: TGTGCCAGCAGCCCGGACAGGTGGGGGGCCCAGCATTTT; CDR3 protein: CASSPDRWGAQHF
D gene: TRBD2; V gene: TRBV7-2; clone size: -; J gene: TRBJ2-1; CDR3 DNA: TGTGCCAGCAGCGGACGACTAGCGGGGTATTACAATGAGCAGTTCTTC; CDR3 protein: CASSGRLAGYYNEQFF
D gene: TRBD1; V gene: TRBV4-1; clone size: -; J gene: TRBJ2-5; CDR3 DNA: TGCGCCAGCAGCCAGGGGGACAGGGACCAAGAGACCCAGTACTTC; CDR3 protein: CASSQGDRDQETQYF
D gene: TRBD2; V gene: TRBV5-4; clone size: -; J gene: TRBJ2-7; CDR3 DNA: TGTGCCAGCAGCTCAACAGTAGCGGGTTTTTCCTACGAGCAGTACTTC; CDR3 protein: CASSSTVAGFSYEQYF
D gene: TRBD2; V gene: TRBV5-1; clone size: few; J gene: TRBJ2-7; CDR3 DNA: TGCGCCAGCAGCGCCGGGACTAGCGGGAGTTCCGAGCAGTACTTC; CDR3 protein: CASSAGTSGSSEQYF
D gene: TRBD1; V gene: TRBV5-4; clone size: few; J gene: TRBJ1-1; CDR3 DNA: TGTGCCAGCAGCTTCGGGACAGGGGTCACTGAAGCTTTCTTT; CDR3 protein: CASSFGTGVTEAFF
D gene: TRBD2; V gene: TRBV28; clone size: few; J gene: TRBJ2-1; CDR3 DNA: TGTGCCAGCAGTTCCCAACTAGCGGGAGCCTACAATGAGCAGTTCTTC; CDR3 protein: CASSSQLAGAYNEQFF